One and the same sample provided the 17 T cell receptor beta chains below, sequenced in a study of blood T cell repertoires in COVID-19 (dated by TCRdb to about 2020). Libraries were constructed by the immunoSEQ multiplex PCR assay. Sourced from immuneACCESS, this table was stored by TCRdb with only in-frame sequences that have V and J called. A share of the clones is absent; for the studies checked, an unresolved V gene accounts for under half, and the remainder has no known explanation. This sample holds 450,000 or so clones; approximately 90% were observed only once. The ten most abundant clones make up roughly 0.84% of the sample. Input material: peripheral blood. The receptors were sampled from a man between 18 and 29 years old with COVID-19, enrolled during active disease.

J is TRBJ1-5 and V is TRBV18; TRBD1 matches at 7 bases. The CDR3 is made up of 15 amino acids. CDR1 and CDR2 from the germline V gene are KGHSH and LQKENI. V dropped 6 bases and J dropped 7; count of bases not matched to a gene: 12. The CDR3 protein is CASSHGRDREQPQHF. The CDR3 region has the DNA TGTGCCAGCTCGCACGGTAGGGACAGAGAACAGCCCCAGCATTTT.

The chain recombines TRBV29-1 with TRBJ1-2; no clear D. From germline, CDR1 is SQVTM and CDR2 ANQGSEA. The CDR3 has 13 amino acids. Deletions cut 6 bases from V and 1 base from J, with 12 bases between. As DNA, the CDR3 is TGCAGCGTCCTCGGGGATGATAACTATGGCTACACCTTC. Translated, it gives CSVLGDDNYGYTF.

The J gene is TRBJ2-1, the V gene TRBV7-9, with 16 positions matching TRBD2. After removal of 5 bases from V and 6 bases from J, the junction contained 13 bases not matched to a gene. The CDR3 totals 19 residues. Germline V gene lookup returns CDR1 SEHNR and CDR2 FQNEAQ (reference sequence). This chain's CDR3 is CASSPRGLAGGTPPNEQFF. The CDR3 bases are TGTGCCAGCAGCCCTAGGGGACTAGCGGGGGGGACCCCCCCCAATGAGCAGTTCTTC. The variable domain in full, completed from reference TRBV7-9 and TRBJ2-1, reads DTGVSQNPRHKITKRGQNVTFRCDPISEHNRLYWYRQTLGQGPEFLTYFQNEAQLEKSRLLSDRFSAERPKGSFSTLEIQRTEQGDSAMYLCASSPRGLAGGTPPNEQFFGPGTRLTVL.

This clone has only one observation. The V call is TRBV5-5, the J call TRBJ2-1; 8 bases fit TRBD2. This CDR3 spans 11 amino acids. Germline V gene lookup returns CDR1 SGHKS and CDR2 YYEKEE (reference sequence). V was clipped by 3 bases and J by 14 bases; unmatched bases: 4. The CDR3 spells CASSSGGAEFF. In nucleotides, the CDR3 is TGTGCCAGCAGCTCCGGGGGGGCGGAGTTCTTC.

This chain connects TRBV19 to TRBJ2-6; tentatively, D is TRBD2 (5 bases). This CDR3 comprises 16 residues. Per the germline V gene, CDR1 is LNHDA and CDR2 is SQIVND (reference sequence). Deletions cut 8 bases from V and 4 bases from J, with 18 bases between. CDR3: CASRGRVMRGANVLTF. The CDR3 bases are TGTGCCAGTCGGGGTAGGGTAATGAGGGGGGCCAACGTCCTGACTTTC.

The chain links TRBV12-5 to TRBJ2-1; possibly TRBD2 for D (6 bases). The germline V gene encodes CDR1 LGHNT and CDR2 FRNRAP. Trimming took off 9 bases at V and 8 bases at J, with 20 bases between the two ends. CDR3 size: 14 residues. CDR3 sequence: CARPGGRFFHEQFF. For the CDR3, the DNA is TGTGCTAGGCCCGGGGGACGTTTCTTCCATGAGCAGTTCTTC.

V gene TRBV28 combines with J gene TRBJ1-5, with TRBD1 as a possible D gene (5 bases). The CDR3 totals 15 residues. The V end was cut by 3 bases, the J end by 2 bases, with 11 bases between. Germline V gene data show CDR1 as MDHEN and CDR2 as SYDVKM. This CDR3 is CASSLQGWGNQPQHF. For the CDR3, the DNA is TGTGCCAGCAGTTTGCAGGGATGGGGCAATCAGCCCCAGCATTTT.

J is TRBJ1-2 and V is TRBV20-1, with D possibly being TRBD1 (6 bases). Looked up from germline, CDR1 is DFQATT and CDR2 is SNEGSKA (reference sequence). Between the trimmed V and J ends, which lost 5 bases and 8 bases, there was a span of 12 bases. The CDR3 spans 11 residues. As DNA, the CDR3 is TGCAGTGCTTACAGGGTATCCGGCTACACCTTC. Protein product: CSAYRVSGYTF.

This clone was observed once. The V and J genes are TRBV7-8 and TRBJ2-1; D might be TRBD2 (5 bases). There are 15 residues in the CDR3. With 1 base removed from V and 7 bases from J, the gap between germline ends came to 14 bases. Per germline, CDR1 SGHVS and CDR2 FQNEAQ. CDR3 sequence reads: CASSLGRPPTNEQFF. The CDR3 DNA is TGTGCCAGCAGCTTAGGGAGGCCCCCCACTAATGAGCAGTTCTTC.

Note on this clone: This CDR3 is also generated by other DNA sequences in the sample. This chain connects TRBV30 to TRBJ2-5; 12 positions agree with TRBD2. The CDR3 covers 15 residues. Unmatched junction bases numbered 3, after V lost 0 bases and J lost 4 bases. Germline loops: CDR1 GTSNPN, CDR2 SVGIG (reference sequence). CDR3 DNA sequence: TGTGCCTGGAGTGTACTAGCGGGAGGCCCAGAGACCCAGTACTTC. Protein product: CAWSVLAGGPETQYF.

The chain recombines TRBV6-1 with TRBJ1-3, with D possibly matching TRBD1 (5 bases). The CDR3 loop spans 16 amino acids. The germline gives CDR1 MNHNS, CDR2 SASEGT. V was trimmed by 4 bases and J by 2 bases, leaving 15 bases between them. CDR3 region: CASSVAPQGAGNTIYF. Written as DNA, the CDR3 is TGTGCCAGCAGTGTCGCCCCGCAGGGCGCTGGAAACACCATATATTTT.

This rearrangement joins TRBV18 to TRBJ2-2; D possibly corresponds to TRBD2 (5 bases). The CDR3 spans 14 residues. Germline CDR1 is KGHSH and CDR2 is LQKENI. Trimming cost V 3 bases and J 7 bases, with 12 bases left between them. The CDR3 region is CASSPRVWYGELFF. The CDR3 coding sequence is TGTGCCAGCTCACCGAGGGTGTGGTACGGGGAGCTGTTTTTT. Looking up the rest from reference TRBV18 and TRBJ2-2 gives the full variable domain: NAGVMQNPRHLVRRRGQEARLRCSPMKGHSHVYWYRQLPEEGLKFMVYLQKENIIDESGMPKERFSAEFPKEGPSILRIQQVVRGDSAAYFCASSPRVWYGELFFGEGSRLTVL.

The chain has TRBV6-1 and TRBJ2-6, with TRBD2 as a possible D gene (5 bases). The CDR3 totals 16 residues. Deletions cut 2 bases from V and 4 bases from J, with 12 bases between. CDR1 and CDR2 (germline): MNHNS, SASEGT. The DNA of the CDR3 is TGTGCCAGCAGTGAATCCTCGGGAACCGGGGCCAACGTCCTGACTTTC. Its translation is CASSESSGTGANVLTF.

The rearrangement uses TRBV7-9 and TRBJ2-7; D might be TRBD2 (6 bases). Trimming took off 3 bases at V and 5 bases at J, with 11 bases between the two ends. Germline V lookup: CDR1 SEHNR, CDR2 FQNEAQ (reference sequence). The CDR3 has 13 amino acids. The CDR3 DNA sequence: TGTGCCAGCAGCTTGGCGGGGAATAACGAGCAGTACTTC. Translating gives CASSLAGNNEQYF.

The chain employs TRBV19 and TRBJ2-6; D not certain. The CDR3 contains 14 residues. The V end was cut by 9 bases, the J end by 1 base, with 10 bases between. Germline V CDR1 and CDR2: LNHDA, SQIVND (reference sequence). The CDR3 reads CASTERSGANVLTF. DNA of the CDR3: TGTGCCAGCACGGAGAGGTCTGGGGCCAACGTCCTGACTTTC. The entire variable domain, with the rest obtained from reference TRBV19 and TRBJ2-6, is as follows: DGGITQSPKYLFRKEGQNVTLSCEQNLNHDAMYWYRQDPGQGLRLIYYSQIVNDFQKGDIAEGYSVSREKKESFPLTVTSAQKNPTAFYLCASTERSGANVLTFGAGSRLTVL.

This clone was detected only once. The chain links TRBV7-2 to TRBJ1-1; possibly TRBD1 for D (5 bases). Germline values: CDR1 SGHTA, CDR2 FQGNSA. With 5 bases removed from V and 0 bases from J, the gap between germline ends came to 10 bases. The CDR3 spans 14 residues. The CDR3 region is CASSLRQMNTEAFF. The CDR3 nucleotides are TGTGCCAGCAGCCTCAGACAGATGAACACTGAAGCTTTCTTT.

The V call is TRBV11-2, the J call TRBJ2-1, with unresolved D. Per the germline V gene, CDR1 is SGHAT and CDR2 is FQNNGV. V lost 6 bases to trimming and J lost 0 bases, with 9 bases between them. The CDR3 is 14 residues long. CDR3 in DNA: TGTGCCAGCAGTTCTAGGAGCTCCTACAATGAGCAGTTCTTC. Protein: CASSSRSSYNEQFF. The full variable domain, rest sourced from reference TRBV11-2 and TRBJ2-1, is EAGVAQSPRYKIIEKRQSVAFWCNPISGHATLYWYQQILGQGPKLLIQFQNNGVVDDSQLPKDRFSAERLKGVDSTLKIQPAKLEDSAVYLCASSSRSSYNEQFFGPGTRLTVL.